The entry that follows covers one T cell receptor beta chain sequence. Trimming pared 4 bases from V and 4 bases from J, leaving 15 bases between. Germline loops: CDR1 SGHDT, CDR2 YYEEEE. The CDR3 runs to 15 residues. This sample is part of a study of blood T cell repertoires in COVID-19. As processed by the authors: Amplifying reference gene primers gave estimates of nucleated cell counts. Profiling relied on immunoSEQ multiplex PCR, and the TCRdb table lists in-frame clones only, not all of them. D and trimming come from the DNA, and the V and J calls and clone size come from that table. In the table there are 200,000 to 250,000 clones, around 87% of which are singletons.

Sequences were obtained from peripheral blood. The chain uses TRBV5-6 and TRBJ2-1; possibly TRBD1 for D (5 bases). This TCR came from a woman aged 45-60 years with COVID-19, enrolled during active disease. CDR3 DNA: TGTGCCAGCAGCGGGCAGGGTCTGAGGTACAATGAGCAGTTCTTC. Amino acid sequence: CASSGQGLRYNEQFF.